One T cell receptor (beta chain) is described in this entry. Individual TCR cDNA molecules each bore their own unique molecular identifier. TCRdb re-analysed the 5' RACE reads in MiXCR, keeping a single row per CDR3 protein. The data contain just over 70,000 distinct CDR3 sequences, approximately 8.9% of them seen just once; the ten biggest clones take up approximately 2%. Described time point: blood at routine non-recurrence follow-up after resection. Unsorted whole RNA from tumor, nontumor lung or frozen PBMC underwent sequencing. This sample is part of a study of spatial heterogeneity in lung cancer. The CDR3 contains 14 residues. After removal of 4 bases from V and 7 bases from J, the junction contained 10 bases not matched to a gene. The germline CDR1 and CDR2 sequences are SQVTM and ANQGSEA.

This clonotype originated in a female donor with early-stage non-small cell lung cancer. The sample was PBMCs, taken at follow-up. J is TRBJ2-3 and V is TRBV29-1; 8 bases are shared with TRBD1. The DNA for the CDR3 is TGCAGCGTTGGCAGGGGGCTGATGGCGTATACGCAGTATTTT. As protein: CSVGRGLMAYTQYF.